The rows below give T cell receptor beta chains drawn from one sample of a study of T cell responses to AZD1222 COVID-19 vaccine. The repertoire was sequenced with immunoSEQ multiplex PCR; TCRdb's copy has only in-frame clones and lacks some. The data hold approximately 88,000 clones, with almost 80% observed a single time. The source was peripheral blood, collected on day 0 of AZD1222 vaccination. These receptors were obtained from an adult in good health. The CDR3 runs from the conserved cysteine through the conserved F or W. Each record gives: J gene, clone size, V gene, D gene, CDR3 DNA, CDR3 protein. D genes are given only for firm matches. Size values are once, few and many counts, or a class for expanded clones, and some rows have none.

J gene: TRBJ1-5
clone size: -
V gene: TRBV9
D gene: -
CDR3 DNA: TGTGCCAGCAGCTTGCAGGTGGGTCAGCCCCAGCATTTT
CDR3 protein: CASSLQVGQPQHF

J gene: TRBJ2-1
clone size: -
V gene: TRBV7-2
D gene: -
CDR3 DNA: TGTGCCAGCAGCTTAGGCGCTACCACCTACAATGAGCAGTTCTTC
CDR3 protein: CASSLGATTYNEQFF

J gene: TRBJ2-2
clone size: -
V gene: TRBV5-4
D gene: TRBD2
CDR3 DNA: TGTGCCAGCAGCTTGGTTCTAGCGGGACTCACCGGGGAGCTGTTTTTT
CDR3 protein: CASSLVLAGLTGELFF

J gene: TRBJ1-5
clone size: -
V gene: TRBV6-2/TRBV6-3
D gene: -
CDR3 DNA: TGTGCCAGCAGTTACTCCTTGAGGGTTAGCAATCAGCCCCAGCATTTT
CDR3 protein: CASSYSLRVSNQPQHF

J gene: TRBJ2-3
clone size: -
V gene: TRBV30
D gene: -
CDR3 DNA: TGTGCCTGGATGGGGAAGGGCACAGATACGCAGTATTTT
CDR3 protein: CAWMGKGTDTQYF

J gene: TRBJ2-2
clone size: few
V gene: TRBV28
D gene: -
CDR3 DNA: TGTGCCAGCAGTCACCGGTTGGGGGCGAACACCGGGGAGCTGTTTTTT
CDR3 protein: CASSHRLGANTGELFF

J gene: TRBJ2-1
clone size: once
V gene: TRBV7-2
D gene: -
CDR3 DNA: TGTGCCAGCAACACGGGCCAACGCGAGCAGTTCTTC
CDR3 protein: CASNTGQREQFF

J gene: TRBJ2-3
clone size: -
V gene: TRBV2
D gene: -
CDR3 DNA: TGTGCCAGCAGTGGGACTGCGATGGGGACAGATACGCAGTATTTT
CDR3 protein: CASSGTAMGTDTQYF

J gene: TRBJ1-1
clone size: -
V gene: TRBV7-8
D gene: TRBD1
CDR3 DNA: TGTGCCAGCAGCTCGAGCTCAGGGGGCACTGAAGCTTTCTTT
CDR3 protein: CASSSSSGGTEAFF

J gene: TRBJ2-5
clone size: once
V gene: TRBV6-5
D gene: -
CDR3 DNA: TGTGCCAGCAGTTACTCGGCGGTGGTAGGAGAGACCCAGTACTTC
CDR3 protein: CASSYSAVVGETQYF

J gene: TRBJ2-3
clone size: -
V gene: TRBV10-3
D gene: TRBD1
CDR3 DNA: TGTGCCATCACCCCGGGACAGGGAGGTACCGATACGCAGTATTTT
CDR3 protein: CAITPGQGGTDTQYF

J gene: TRBJ2-1
clone size: once
V gene: TRBV7-8
D gene: -
CDR3 DNA: TGTGCCAGCAGCCAACAAGCCGGACAGTGGAATGAGCAGTTCTTC
CDR3 protein: CASSQQAGQWNEQFF

J gene: TRBJ1-5
clone size: -
V gene: TRBV2
D gene: -
CDR3 DNA: TGTGCCAGCAGGCGGGAGGAAGGGTTTAAATTAAATCAGCCCCAGCATTTT
CDR3 protein: CASRREEGFKLNQPQHF

J gene: TRBJ1-3
clone size: -
V gene: TRBV5-1
D gene: -
CDR3 DNA: TGCGCCAGCAGCTTGGGGGCAGGTATCTCCGGAAACACCATATATTTT
CDR3 protein: CASSLGAGISGNTIYF

J gene: TRBJ1-2
clone size: many
V gene: TRBV6-5
D gene: -
CDR3 DNA: TGTGCCAGCAGTTTAGGACAGTTAGGGGCGGGCTATGGCTACACCTTC
CDR3 protein: CASSLGQLGAGYGYTF

J gene: TRBJ2-2
clone size: -
V gene: TRBV15
D gene: -
CDR3 DNA: TGTGCCACCAGCAGAGCCGGGACATACACCGGGGAGCTGTTTTTT
CDR3 protein: CATSRAGTYTGELFF

J gene: TRBJ2-2
clone size: -
V gene: TRBV11-2
D gene: TRBD2
CDR3 DNA: TGTGCCAGCAGCTTAGCCTTGACTAGCGCGAACACCGGGGAGCTGTTTTTT
CDR3 protein: CASSLALTSANTGELFF

J gene: TRBJ1-1
clone size: once
V gene: TRBV30
D gene: -
CDR3 DNA: TGTGCCTGGAGTCAGACACGGCTCGCTGAAGCTTTCTTT
CDR3 protein: CAWSQTRLAEAFF

J gene: TRBJ1-3
clone size: -
V gene: TRBV7-8
D gene: TRBD1
CDR3 DNA: TGTGCCAGCAGCTTAGGGACAGGGGGACACACCATATATTTT
CDR3 protein: CASSLGTGGHTIYF

J gene: TRBJ2-7
clone size: -
V gene: TRBV5-8
D gene: -
CDR3 DNA: TGTGCCAGCAGCTTGTATAATCAGTACGAGCAGTACTTC
CDR3 protein: CASSLYNQYEQYF

J gene: TRBJ1-6
clone size: -
V gene: TRBV6-5
D gene: -
CDR3 DNA: TGTGCCAGCAGTTACGTCGGAACAGAAGATTCACCCCTCCACTTT
CDR3 protein: CASSYVGTEDSPLHF

J gene: TRBJ1-1
clone size: -
V gene: TRBV6-2/TRBV6-3
D gene: -
CDR3 DNA: TGTGCCAGCAGTTACAGGGCCCGGGTCACTGAAGCTTTCTTT
CDR3 protein: CASSYRARVTEAFF

J gene: TRBJ2-7
clone size: -
V gene: TRBV24-1
D gene: TRBD1
CDR3 DNA: TGTGCCACCAGTGATCCGGGGACAGTTGGATACGAGCAGTACTTC
CDR3 protein: CATSDPGTVGYEQYF

J gene: TRBJ1-1
clone size: -
V gene: TRBV7-2
D gene: -
CDR3 DNA: TGTGCCAGCAGCTTAGGGACAACCTACACTGAAGCTTTCTTT
CDR3 protein: CASSLGTTYTEAFF

J gene: TRBJ2-3
clone size: -
V gene: TRBV5-4
D gene: -
CDR3 DNA: TGTGCCAGCAGCTTGCAGGGTCCAGATACGCAGTATTTT
CDR3 protein: CASSLQGPDTQYF

J gene: TRBJ2-7
clone size: -
V gene: TRBV29-1
D gene: TRBD2
CDR3 DNA: TGCAGCGTTGTTAGCGGGAGAGGATGGCAGTACTTC
CDR3 protein: CSVVSGRGWQYF

J gene: TRBJ1-2
clone size: -
V gene: TRBV30
D gene: -
CDR3 DNA: TGTGCCTTGAACCCCACGGTGTACGGTCTTGGCTACACCTTC
CDR3 protein: CALNPTVYGLGYTF

J gene: TRBJ2-7
clone size: -
V gene: TRBV30
D gene: -
CDR3 DNA: TGTGCCCGAGGAGGGGGCACTGTATACGAGCAGTACTTC
CDR3 protein: CARGGGTVYEQYF

J gene: TRBJ2-1
clone size: -
V gene: TRBV29-1
D gene: -
CDR3 DNA: TGCAGCGTTGGAAACAGATCGACGGCGAATGAGCAGTTCTTC
CDR3 protein: CSVGNRSTANEQFF

J gene: TRBJ2-6
clone size: -
V gene: TRBV7-9
D gene: -
CDR3 DNA: TGTGCCAGCAGCTACAGGGAGGCTGGGGCCAACGTCCTGACTTTC
CDR3 protein: CASSYREAGANVLTF

J gene: TRBJ1-6
clone size: -
V gene: TRBV9
D gene: TRBD1
CDR3 DNA: TGTGCCAGCAGCGCAGGACAGGGAGGGAATTCACCCCTCCACTTT
CDR3 protein: CASSAGQGGNSPLHF

J gene: TRBJ2-2
clone size: -
V gene: TRBV19
D gene: -
CDR3 DNA: TGTGCCAGTCAGGGGGGACCCAACACCGGGGAGCTGTTTTTT
CDR3 protein: CASQGGPNTGELFF

J gene: TRBJ1-2
clone size: once
V gene: TRBV5-4
D gene: -
CDR3 DNA: TGTGCCAGCAGCCCAATGACAGGTTATGGCTACACCTTC
CDR3 protein: CASSPMTGYGYTF

J gene: TRBJ2-3
clone size: -
V gene: TRBV6-2/TRBV6-3
D gene: -
CDR3 DNA: TGTGCCAGCAGTTACCAGATCACAGATACGCAGTATTTT
CDR3 protein: CASSYQITDTQYF

J gene: TRBJ2-6
clone size: once
V gene: TRBV13
D gene: -
CDR3 DNA: TGTGCCAGCTCACACCTCGGGAACTCTGGGGCCAACGTCCTGACTTTC
CDR3 protein: CASSHLGNSGANVLTF

J gene: TRBJ2-1
clone size: -
V gene: TRBV10-3
D gene: -
CDR3 DNA: TGTGCCATCGCCTTAGGTAGGACCCCCATCAATGAGCAGTTCTTC
CDR3 protein: CAIALGRTPINEQFF

J gene: TRBJ2-5
clone size: -
V gene: TRBV5-1
D gene: TRBD2
CDR3 DNA: TGCGCCAGCAGCTCCACCGGGACTATCCAAGAGACCCAGTACTTC
CDR3 protein: CASSSTGTIQETQYF

J gene: TRBJ2-3
clone size: many
V gene: TRBV5-1
D gene: TRBD1
CDR3 DNA: TGCGCCAGCAGCTTGGTGACAGGGGGCGGCACAGATACGCAGTATTTT
CDR3 protein: CASSLVTGGGTDTQYF

J gene: TRBJ2-7
clone size: -
V gene: TRBV2
D gene: -
CDR3 DNA: TGTGCCAGCAGTGGGGACGATAACGAGCAGTACTTC
CDR3 protein: CASSGDDNEQYF

J gene: TRBJ1-1
clone size: -
V gene: TRBV28
D gene: -
CDR3 DNA: TGTGCCAGCGGATTAGGGACGAACACTGAAGCTTTCTTT
CDR3 protein: CASGLGTNTEAFF

J gene: TRBJ2-7
clone size: once
V gene: TRBV3-1/TRBV3-2
D gene: -
CDR3 DNA: TGTGCCAGCAGCCAAGATCCGGGACTGGACTCTTACTTC
CDR3 protein: CASSQDPGLDSYF

J gene: TRBJ2-1
clone size: -
V gene: TRBV7-2
D gene: -
CDR3 DNA: TGTGCCAGCAGCTTAGAGGGGGGGAACAGGAATGAGCAGTTCTTC
CDR3 protein: CASSLEGGNRNEQFF

J gene: TRBJ2-3
clone size: -
V gene: TRBV20-1
D gene: -
CDR3 DNA: TGCAGTGCTAGTAAGCGGTCCACAGATACGCAGTATTTT
CDR3 protein: CSASKRSTDTQYF

J gene: TRBJ1-2
clone size: -
V gene: TRBV27
D gene: TRBD1
CDR3 DNA: TGTGCCAGCAGTTTATCCGGTCAGACAGGGTGGCAAGCTAACTATGGCTACACCTTC
CDR3 protein: CASSLSGQTGWQANYGYTF

J gene: TRBJ2-3
clone size: once
V gene: TRBV24-1
D gene: -
CDR3 DNA: TGTGCCACCAGTGACCCGGCAGCGCAAAGCACAGATACGCAGTATTTT
CDR3 protein: CATSDPAAQSTDTQYF

J gene: TRBJ2-1
clone size: once
V gene: TRBV7-9
D gene: TRBD2
CDR3 DNA: TGTGCCAGCAGCTTAGGAGTTTGGCGGGAGGGAACCTACAATGAGCAGTTCTTC
CDR3 protein: CASSLGVWREGTYNEQFF